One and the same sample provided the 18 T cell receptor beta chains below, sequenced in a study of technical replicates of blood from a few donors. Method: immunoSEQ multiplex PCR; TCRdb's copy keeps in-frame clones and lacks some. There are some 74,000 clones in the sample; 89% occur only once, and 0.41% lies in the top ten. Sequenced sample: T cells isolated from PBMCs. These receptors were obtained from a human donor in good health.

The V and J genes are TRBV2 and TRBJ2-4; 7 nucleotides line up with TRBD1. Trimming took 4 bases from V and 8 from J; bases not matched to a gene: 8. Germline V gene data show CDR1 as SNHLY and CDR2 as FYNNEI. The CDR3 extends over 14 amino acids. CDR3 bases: TGTGCCAGCAGTGCACAGGGGCTTTTAGACATTCAGTACTTC. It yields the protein CASSAQGLLDIQYF.

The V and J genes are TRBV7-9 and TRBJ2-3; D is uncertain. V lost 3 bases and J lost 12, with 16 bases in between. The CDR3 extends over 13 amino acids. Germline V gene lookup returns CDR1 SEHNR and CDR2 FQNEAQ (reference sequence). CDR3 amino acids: CASSFIILSHQYF. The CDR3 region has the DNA TGTGCCAGCAGCTTCATTATACTGTCCCACCAGTATTTT.

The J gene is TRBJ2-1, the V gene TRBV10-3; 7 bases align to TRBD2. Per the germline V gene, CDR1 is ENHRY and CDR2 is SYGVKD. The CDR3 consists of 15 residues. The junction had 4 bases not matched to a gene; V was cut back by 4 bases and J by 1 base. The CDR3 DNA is TGTGCCATCAGTGCCCAGCGGGAATCCTACAATGAGCAGTTCTTC. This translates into CAISAQRESYNEQFF.

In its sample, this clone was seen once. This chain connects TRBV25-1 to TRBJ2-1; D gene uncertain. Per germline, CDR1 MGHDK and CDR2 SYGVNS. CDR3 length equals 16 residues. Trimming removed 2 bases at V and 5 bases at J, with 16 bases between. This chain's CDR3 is CASSEARLGTNNEQFF. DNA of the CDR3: TGTGCCAGCAGTGAAGCTCGGCTAGGAACCAACAATGAGCAGTTCTTC.

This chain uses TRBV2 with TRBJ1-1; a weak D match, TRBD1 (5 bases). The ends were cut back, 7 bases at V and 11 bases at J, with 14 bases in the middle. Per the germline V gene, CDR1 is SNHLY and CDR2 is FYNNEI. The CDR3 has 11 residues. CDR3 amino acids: CASTLGGTAFF. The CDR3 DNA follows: TGTGCCAGCACCCTAGGAGGGACGGCTTTCTTT.

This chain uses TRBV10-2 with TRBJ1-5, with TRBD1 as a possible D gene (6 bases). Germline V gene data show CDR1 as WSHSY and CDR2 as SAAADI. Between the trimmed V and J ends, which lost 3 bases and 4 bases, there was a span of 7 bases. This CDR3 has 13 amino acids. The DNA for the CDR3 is TGCGCCAGCAGTGACAGGGGTAATCAGCCCCAGCATTTT. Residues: CASSDRGNQPQHF.

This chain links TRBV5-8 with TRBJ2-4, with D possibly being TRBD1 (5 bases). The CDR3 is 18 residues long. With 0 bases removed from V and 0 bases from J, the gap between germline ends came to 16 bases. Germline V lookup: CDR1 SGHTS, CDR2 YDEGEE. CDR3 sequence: CASSLGQFPLEAKNIQYF. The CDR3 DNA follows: TGTGCCAGCAGCTTGGGACAGTTCCCCCTGGAAGCCAAAAACATTCAGTACTTC.

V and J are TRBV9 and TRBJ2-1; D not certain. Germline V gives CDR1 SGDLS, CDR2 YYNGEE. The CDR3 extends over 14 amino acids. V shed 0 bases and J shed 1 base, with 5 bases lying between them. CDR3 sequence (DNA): TGTGCCAGCAGCGTAGCCGGTTCCTACAATGAGCAGTTCTTC. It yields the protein CASSVAGSYNEQFF. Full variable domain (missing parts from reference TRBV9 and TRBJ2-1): DSGVTQTPKHLITATGQRVTLRCSPRSGDLSVYWYQQSLDQGLQFLIQYYNGEERAKGNILERFSAQQFPDLHSELNLSSLELGDSALYFCASSVAGSYNEQFFGPGTRLTVL.

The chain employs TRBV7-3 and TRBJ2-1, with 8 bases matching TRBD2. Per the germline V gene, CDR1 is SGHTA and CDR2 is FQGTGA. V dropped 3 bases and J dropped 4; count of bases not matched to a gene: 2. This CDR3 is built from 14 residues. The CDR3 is CASSFSGTYNEQFF. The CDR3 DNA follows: TGTGCCAGCAGCTTTAGCGGGACTTACAATGAGCAGTTCTTC.

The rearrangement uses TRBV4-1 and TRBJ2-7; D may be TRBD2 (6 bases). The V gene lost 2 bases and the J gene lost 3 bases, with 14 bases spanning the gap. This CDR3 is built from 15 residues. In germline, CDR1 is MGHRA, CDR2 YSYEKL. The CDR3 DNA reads TGCGCCAGCAGCCAACCCCGGACTACCTACTACGAGCAGTACTTC. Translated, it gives CASSQPRTTYYEQYF.

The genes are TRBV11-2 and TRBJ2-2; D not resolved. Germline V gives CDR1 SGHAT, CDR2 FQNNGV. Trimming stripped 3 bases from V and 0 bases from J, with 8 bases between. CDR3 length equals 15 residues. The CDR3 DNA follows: TGTGCCAGCAGCTTCGGCGGTTCGAACACCGGGGAGCTGTTTTTT. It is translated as CASSFGGSNTGELFF.

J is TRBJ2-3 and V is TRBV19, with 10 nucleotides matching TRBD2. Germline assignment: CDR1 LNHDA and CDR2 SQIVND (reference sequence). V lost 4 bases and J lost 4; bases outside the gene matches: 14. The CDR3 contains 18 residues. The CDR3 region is CASSNSLGLAGVADTQYF. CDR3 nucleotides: TGTGCCAGTAGTAACTCCCTTGGGCTAGCGGGAGTGGCAGATACGCAGTATTTT. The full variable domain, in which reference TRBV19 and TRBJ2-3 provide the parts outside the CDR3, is DGGITQSPKYLFRKEGQNVTLSCEQNLNHDAMYWYRQDPGQGLRLIYYSQIVNDFQKGDIAEGYSVSREKKESFPLTVTSAQKNPTAFYLCASSNSLGLAGVADTQYFGPGTRLTVL.

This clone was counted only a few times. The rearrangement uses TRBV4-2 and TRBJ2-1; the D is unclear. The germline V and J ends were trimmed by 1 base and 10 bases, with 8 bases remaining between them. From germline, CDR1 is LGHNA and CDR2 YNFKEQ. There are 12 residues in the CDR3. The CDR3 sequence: CASSQVPREQFF. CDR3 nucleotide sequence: TGTGCCAGCAGCCAAGTTCCGCGGGAGCAGTTCTTC.

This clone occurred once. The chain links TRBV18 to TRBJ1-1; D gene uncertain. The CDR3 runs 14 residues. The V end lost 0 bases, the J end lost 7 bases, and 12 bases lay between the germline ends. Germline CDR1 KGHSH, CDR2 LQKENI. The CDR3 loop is CASSPPSSLLEAFF. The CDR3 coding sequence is TGTGCCAGCTCACCACCGTCGAGCCTTCTTGAAGCTTTCTTT.

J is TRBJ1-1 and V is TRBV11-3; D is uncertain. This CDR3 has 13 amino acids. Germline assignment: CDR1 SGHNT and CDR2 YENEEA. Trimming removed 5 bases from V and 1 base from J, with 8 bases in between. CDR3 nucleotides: TGTGCCAGCAGCCTTACTCAGAACACTGAAGCTTTCTTT. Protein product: CASSLTQNTEAFF.

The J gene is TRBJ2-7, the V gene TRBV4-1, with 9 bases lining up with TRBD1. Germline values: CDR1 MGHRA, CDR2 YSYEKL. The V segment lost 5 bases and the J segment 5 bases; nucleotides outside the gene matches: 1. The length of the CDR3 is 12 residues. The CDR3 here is CASSGTGNEQYF. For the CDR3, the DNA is TGCGCCAGCAGCGGGACAGGGAACGAGCAGTACTTC.

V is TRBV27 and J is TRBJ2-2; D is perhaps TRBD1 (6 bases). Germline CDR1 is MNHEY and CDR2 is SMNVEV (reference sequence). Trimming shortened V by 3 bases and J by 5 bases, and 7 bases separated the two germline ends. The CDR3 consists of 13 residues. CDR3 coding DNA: TGTGCCAGCAGTTTGGGGGCGACCGGGGAGCTGTTTTTT. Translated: CASSLGATGELFF.

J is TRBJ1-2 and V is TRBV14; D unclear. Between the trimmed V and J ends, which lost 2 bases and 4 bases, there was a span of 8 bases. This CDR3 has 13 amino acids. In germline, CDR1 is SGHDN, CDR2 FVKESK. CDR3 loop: CASSQSGVYGYTF. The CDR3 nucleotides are TGTGCCAGCAGCCAATCGGGTGTCTATGGCTACACCTTC.